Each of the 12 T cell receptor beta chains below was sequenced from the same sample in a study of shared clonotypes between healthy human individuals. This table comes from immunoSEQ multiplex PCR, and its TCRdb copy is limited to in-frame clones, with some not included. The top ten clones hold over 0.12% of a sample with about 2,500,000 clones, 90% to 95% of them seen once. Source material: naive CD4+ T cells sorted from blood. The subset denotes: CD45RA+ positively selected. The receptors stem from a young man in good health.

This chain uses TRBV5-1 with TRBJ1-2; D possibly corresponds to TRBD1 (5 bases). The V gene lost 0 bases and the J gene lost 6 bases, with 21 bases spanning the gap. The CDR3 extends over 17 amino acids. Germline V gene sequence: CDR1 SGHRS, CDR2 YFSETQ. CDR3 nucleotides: TGCGCCAGCAGCTTGGTTGGCCTCCCCGGGGGGGGAGATGGCTACACCTTC. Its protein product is CASSLVGLPGGGDGYTF.

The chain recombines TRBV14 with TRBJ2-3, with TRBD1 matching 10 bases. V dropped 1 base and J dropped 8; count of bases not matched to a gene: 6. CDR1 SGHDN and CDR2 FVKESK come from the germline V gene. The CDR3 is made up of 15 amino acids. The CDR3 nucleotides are TGTGCCAGCAGCCAAGCAGACAGGGGGCCAGGTACGCAGTATTTT. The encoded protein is CASSQADRGPGTQYF.

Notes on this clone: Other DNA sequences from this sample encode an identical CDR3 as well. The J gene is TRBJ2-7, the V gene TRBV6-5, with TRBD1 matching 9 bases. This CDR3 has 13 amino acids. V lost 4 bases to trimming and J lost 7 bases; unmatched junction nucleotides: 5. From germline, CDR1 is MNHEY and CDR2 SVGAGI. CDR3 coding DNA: TGTGCCAGCAGTTCCGGGACAGGGTGGGAGCAGTACTTC. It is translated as CASSSGTGWEQYF.

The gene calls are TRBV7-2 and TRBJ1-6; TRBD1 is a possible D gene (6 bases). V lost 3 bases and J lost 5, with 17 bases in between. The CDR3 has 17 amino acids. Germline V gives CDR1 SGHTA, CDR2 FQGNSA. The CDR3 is CASSFTPGGGNNSPLHF. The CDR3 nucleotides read TGTGCCAGCAGCTTTACCCCTGGAGGGGGAAATAATTCACCCCTCCACTTT.

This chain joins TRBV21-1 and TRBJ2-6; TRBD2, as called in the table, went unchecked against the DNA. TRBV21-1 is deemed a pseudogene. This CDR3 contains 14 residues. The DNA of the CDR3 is TGTGCCAGCAGGAGGAGGTCCGGGGCCAACGTCCTGACTTTC. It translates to CASRRRSGANVLTF.

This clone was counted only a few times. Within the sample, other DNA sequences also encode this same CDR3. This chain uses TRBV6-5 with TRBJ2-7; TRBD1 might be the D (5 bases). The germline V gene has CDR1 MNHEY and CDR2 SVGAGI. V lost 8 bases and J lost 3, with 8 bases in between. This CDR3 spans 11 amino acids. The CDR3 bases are TGTGCCAGCGGACAAGGCTACGAGCAGTACTTC. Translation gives CASGQGYEQYF.

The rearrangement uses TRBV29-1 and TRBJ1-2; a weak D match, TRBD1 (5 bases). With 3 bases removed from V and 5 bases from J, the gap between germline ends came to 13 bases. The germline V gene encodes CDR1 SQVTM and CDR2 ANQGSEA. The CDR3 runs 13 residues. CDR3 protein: CSVDARSGYGYTF. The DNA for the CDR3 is TGCAGCGTTGACGCCAGATCAGGGTATGGCTACACCTTC.

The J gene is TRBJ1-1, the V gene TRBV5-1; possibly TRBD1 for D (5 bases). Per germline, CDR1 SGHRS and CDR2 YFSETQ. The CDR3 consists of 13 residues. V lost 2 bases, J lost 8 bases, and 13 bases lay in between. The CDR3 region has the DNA TGCGCCAGCAGCTTCTTTTCAGGGTCCGAAGCTTTCTTT. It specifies CASSFFSGSEAFF.

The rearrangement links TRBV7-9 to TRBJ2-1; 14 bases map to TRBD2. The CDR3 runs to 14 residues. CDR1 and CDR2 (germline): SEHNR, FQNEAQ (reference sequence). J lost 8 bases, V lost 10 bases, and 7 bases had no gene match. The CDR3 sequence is CATIWTSGGHEQFF. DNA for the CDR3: TGTGCCACCATATGGACTAGCGGGGGGCATGAGCAGTTCTTC. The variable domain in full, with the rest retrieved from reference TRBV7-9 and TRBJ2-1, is DTGVSQNPRHKITKRGQNVTFRCDPISEHNRLYWYRQTLGQGPEFLTYFQNEAQLEKSRLLSDRFSAERPKGSFSTLEIQRTEQGDSAMYLCATIWTSGGHEQFFGPGTRLTVL.

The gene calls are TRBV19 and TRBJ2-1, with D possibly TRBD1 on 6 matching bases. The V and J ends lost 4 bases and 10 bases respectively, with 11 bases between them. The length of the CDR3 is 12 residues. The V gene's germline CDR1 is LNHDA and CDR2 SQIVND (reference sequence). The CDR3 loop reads CASSKQGREQFF. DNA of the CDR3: TGTGCCAGTAGTAAACAGGGTCGGGAGCAGTTCTTC.

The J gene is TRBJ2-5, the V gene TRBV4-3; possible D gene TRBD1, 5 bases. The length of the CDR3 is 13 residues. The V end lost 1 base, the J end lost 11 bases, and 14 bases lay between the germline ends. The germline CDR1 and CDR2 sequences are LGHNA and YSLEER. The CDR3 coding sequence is TGCGCCAGCAGCCAAGGGTTGGGGCGGTGGCAGTACTTC. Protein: CASSQGLGRWQYF.

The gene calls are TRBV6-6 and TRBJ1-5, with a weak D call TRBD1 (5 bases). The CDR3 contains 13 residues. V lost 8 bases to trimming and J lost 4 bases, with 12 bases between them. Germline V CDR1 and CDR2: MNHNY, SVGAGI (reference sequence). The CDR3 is CASGTEANQPQHF. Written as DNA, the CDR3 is TGTGCCAGCGGGACCGAAGCAAATCAGCCCCAGCATTTT.